This TCR beta chain was identified in a study of Ad26.COV2.S vaccination and SARS-CoV-2 variants. Study-wide points: Vaccine and placebo groups showed comparable non-spike TCR breadth. The breadth of spike-specific CD8+ and CD4+ T cell responses after vaccination was reportedly substantial.

On this clone: Its antigen is currently unknown. The same CDR3 also results from other DNA sequences found in this sample.

Indicated treatment: some 20 received Ad26.COV2.S at low or high dose, single or two shots; 5 received placebo; per-sample allocation not given. All samples were drawn on day 63, counting from the first vaccine or placebo injection. Sequencing was performed with immunoSEQ multiplex PCR; in TCRdb, only in-frame clones are kept and a portion is missing. The table lists a few hundred thousand clones, 90% of them singletons. Trimming shortened V by 1 base and J by 9 bases, and 7 bases separated the two germline ends. Germline V CDR1 and CDR2: SEHNR, FQNEAQ (reference sequence). The CDR3 is made up of 12 amino acids.

The V call is TRBV7-9, the J call TRBJ2-1; D is perhaps TRBD1 or TRBD2 (5 bases each). Sequencing used peripheral blood, obtained in a trial of Ad26.COV2.S vaccine versus placebo. This sequence originates from a person between 18 and 65 years old who received the Ad26.COV2.S COVID-19 vaccine or a placebo. CDR3 residues: CASSLGGSEQFF. CDR3 nucleotides: TGTGCCAGCAGCTTAGGGGGGAGTGAGCAGTTCTTC.